This is a list of T cell receptor beta chains from one sample in a study of CD8+ T cells in alopecia areata. Profiled with immunoSEQ multiplex PCR; TCRdb holds only in-frame clones, not every one. Here the sample spans 120,000 or so clones, approximately 57% being singletons. The input for sequencing was CD4+ T cells sorted from blood, taken at week 4, from a patient treated with tofacitinib. These receptor sequences come from a human donor with alopecia areata. Both conserved end residues are part of each CDR3. A D gene is named only where the DNA matches it firmly. Clone size, where shown, is once, few, many, or a class for clones that have expanded.

D gene: NA
clone size: NA
V gene: TRBV29-1
J gene: TRBJ2-3
CDR3 protein: CSGAASSTDTQYF
CDR3 DNA: TGCAGTGGGGCAGCATCTAGCACAGATACGCAGTATTTT

D gene: NA
clone size: few
V gene: TRBV7-9
J gene: TRBJ2-5
CDR3 protein: CASSQVRGETQYF
CDR3 DNA: TGCGCCAGCAGCCAAGTCAGGGGAGAGACCCAGTACTTC

D gene: TRBD2
clone size: few
V gene: TRBV5-1
J gene: TRBJ2-2
CDR3 protein: CASSLFSGGTGELFF
CDR3 DNA: TGCGCCAGCAGCTTGTTCTCGGGGGGCACCGGGGAGCTGTTTTTT

D gene: NA
clone size: once
V gene: TRBV27
J gene: TRBJ1-2
CDR3 protein: CASSFMGRNGYTF
CDR3 DNA: TGTGCCAGCAGTTTTATGGGACGGAATGGCTACACCTTC

D gene: TRBD2
clone size: NA
V gene: TRBV4-3
J gene: TRBJ2-3
CDR3 protein: CASSQEPSGEGDTQYF
CDR3 DNA: TGCGCCAGCAGCCAAGAGCCCAGCGGGGAAGGGGATACGCAGTATTTT

D gene: NA
clone size: NA
V gene: TRBV5-1
J gene: TRBJ2-1
CDR3 protein: CASSPGTWSDEQFF
CDR3 DNA: TGCGCCAGCAGCCCCGGGACCTGGTCGGATGAGCAGTTCTTC

D gene: NA
clone size: NA
V gene: TRBV4-2
J gene: TRBJ1-2
CDR3 protein: CASSLSHDRSGYTF
CDR3 DNA: TGTGCCAGCAGTCTCTCGCACGACAGATCTGGCTACACCTTC

D gene: TRBD2
clone size: NA
V gene: TRBV4-3
J gene: TRBJ2-5
CDR3 protein: CASSQALAGGETQYF
CDR3 DNA: TGCGCCAGCAGCCAAGCTCTCGCGGGAGGGGAGACCCAGTACTTC

D gene: NA
clone size: few
V gene: TRBV11-2
J gene: TRBJ2-2
CDR3 protein: CASSPMTNTGELFF
CDR3 DNA: TGTGCCAGCAGCCCAATGACGAACACCGGGGAGCTGTTTTTT

D gene: NA
clone size: NA
V gene: TRBV30
J gene: TRBJ1-5
CDR3 protein: CAWSDGSNQPQHF
CDR3 DNA: TGTGCCTGGAGCGACGGAAGCAATCAGCCCCAGCATTTT

D gene: NA
clone size: few
V gene: TRBV29-1
J gene: TRBJ1-2
CDR3 protein: CSAQGHYDYGYTF
CDR3 DNA: TGCAGCGCCCAAGGACACTATGATTATGGCTACACCTTC

D gene: NA
clone size: few
V gene: TRBV29-1
J gene: TRBJ1-5
CDR3 protein: CSVAWQQGQPQHF
CDR3 DNA: TGCAGCGTTGCGTGGCAACAGGGTCAGCCCCAGCATTTT

D gene: NA
clone size: NA
V gene: TRBV4-2
J gene: TRBJ1-5
CDR3 protein: CASSQDLGEAADQPQHF
CDR3 DNA: TGTGCCAGCAGCCAAGATTTGGGGGAGGCAGCGGATCAGCCCCAGCATTTT

D gene: NA
clone size: NA
V gene: TRBV7-2
J gene: TRBJ2-3
CDR3 protein: CASSFLSGEADTQYF
CDR3 DNA: TGTGCCAGCAGCTTCCTTTCGGGAGAAGCAGATACGCAGTATTTT

D gene: TRBD2
clone size: NA
V gene: TRBV29-1
J gene: TRBJ2-3
CDR3 protein: CSVGAGLAGTQYF
CDR3 DNA: TGCAGCGTTGGGGCGGGACTAGCGGGTACGCAGTATTTT